The present entry profiles one T cell receptor (beta chain) with its context. The target antigen is unknown. The junction differs from germline at one of its ends, possibly a read error. CDR3 length: 13 residues. The V gene's germline CDR1 is SSHAT and CDR2 FNYEAQ (reference sequence). Donors comprised healthy HIV-negative adults lacking recent acute infections or vaccinations. The sample comes from a study of shared clonotypes between healthy human individuals. The method was immunoSEQ multiplex PCR; TCRdb's version includes in-frame clones alone and lacks a portion of them. The repertoire includes hundreds of thousands of clones, about 74% of them detected once, and 9.5% to 15% sits in the top ten. Regarding the study as a whole: Only blood underwent sampling, and tissue repertoires likely differ. Among donors, the sharing of clonotypes was expected to be influenced by sequencing depth.

The TCR originated in a woman between 35 and 50 years old in good health. Some clones in this sample may be carry-over from other donors' samples. Sequenced sample: PBMCs. The V gene is TRBV7-7, the J gene TRBJ2-5, with D unclear. In nucleotides, the CDR3 is TGTGCTAGCAGCTTTTCCAGCCAAGAGACCCAGTACTTC. This gives the protein CASSFSSQETQYF.